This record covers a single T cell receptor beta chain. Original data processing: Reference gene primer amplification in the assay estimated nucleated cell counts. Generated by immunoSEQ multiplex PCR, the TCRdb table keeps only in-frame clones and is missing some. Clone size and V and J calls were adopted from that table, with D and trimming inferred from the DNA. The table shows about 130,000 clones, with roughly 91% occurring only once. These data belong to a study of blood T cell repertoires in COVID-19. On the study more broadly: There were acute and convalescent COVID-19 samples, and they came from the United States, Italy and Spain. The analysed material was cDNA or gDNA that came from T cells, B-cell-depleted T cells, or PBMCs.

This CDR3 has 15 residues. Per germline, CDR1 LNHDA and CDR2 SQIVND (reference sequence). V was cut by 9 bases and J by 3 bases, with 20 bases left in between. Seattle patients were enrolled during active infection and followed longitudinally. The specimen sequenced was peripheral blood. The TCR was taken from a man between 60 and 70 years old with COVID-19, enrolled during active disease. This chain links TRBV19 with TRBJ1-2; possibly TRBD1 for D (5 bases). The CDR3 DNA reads TGTGCCAGCCACATCTCGTCGGGGGGAGACTATGGCTACACCTTC. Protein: CASHISSGGDYGYTF.